This TCR beta chain originates from a study of OX40 agonist ivuxolimab in advanced cancers. Clones were read by immunoSEQ multiplex PCR, and TCRdb kept only the in-frame ones, dropping some. The sample carries 65,000 to 100,000 clones, 91% recorded once. Trimming removed 1 base from V and 4 bases from J, with 10 bases in between. Per the germline V gene, CDR1 is MNHNS and CDR2 is SASEGT. The CDR3 covers 14 residues. The source material was CD4+ or CD8+ T cells sorted from blood, sampled in a trial of the OX40 agonist ivuxolimab. The chain is built from TRBV6-1 and TRBJ1-2; D is uncertain. This TCR derives from an adult with an advanced solid tumor such as melanoma, head and neck, liver or kidney cancer. The chain's CDR3 is CASSEGRASYGYTF. DNA for the CDR3: TGTGCCAGCAGTGAAGGTAGGGCCTCCTATGGCTACACCTTC.